These 24 T cell receptor beta chains were all obtained from the same sample, sequenced in a study of blood T cell repertoires in COVID-19. The protocol was immunoSEQ multiplex PCR, while the TCRdb copy is restricted to in-frame clones and leaves out a portion. The table records roughly 43,000 clones, about 88% of them present only once. The source material was PBMCs or T cells enriched from blood (not recorded which). Receptors originate from a woman in her forties or fifties who had recovered from COVID-19.

The chain has TRBV28 and TRBJ2-7; 12 bases are shared with TRBD2. The junction had 8 bases not matched to a gene; V was cut back by 5 bases and J by 0 bases. Germline CDR1 is MDHEN and CDR2 is SYDVKM. The length of the CDR3 is 17 residues. CDR3 DNA: TGTGCCAGCAGTCTGAAACGGACTAGCGGGACCTCCTACGAGCAGTACTTC. Its protein product is CASSLKRTSGTSYEQYF.

The genes are TRBV29-1 and TRBJ2-7; TRBD1 might be the D (5 bases). V was pared by 8 bases and J by 5 bases, with 19 bases between. The CDR3 has 13 amino acids. Germline CDR1 and CDR2: SQVTM and ANQGSEA. Here the CDR3 reads CSIRPAGLNEQYF. CDR3 nucleotide sequence: TGCAGCATTCGCCCGGCAGGGTTGAACGAGCAGTACTTC.

The chain uses TRBV9 and TRBJ2-5, with 10 bases fitting TRBD2. V shed 5 bases, J shed 5 bases, and the junction held 12 bases outside the gene matches. This CDR3 has 16 residues. Germline V gene data show CDR1 as SGDLS and CDR2 as YYNGEE. The CDR3 reads CASSLLAGEIRETQYF. The CDR3 coding sequence is TGTGCCAGCAGTCTTCTAGCGGGAGAAATTCGGGAGACCCAGTACTTC. Using reference TRBV9 and TRBJ2-5 for the parts outside the CDR3, the full variable domain is DSGVTQTPKHLITATGQRVTLRCSPRSGDLSVYWYQQSLDQGLQFLIQYYNGEERAKGNILERFSAQQFPDLHSELNLSSLELGDSALYFCASSLLAGEIRETQYFGPGTRLLVL.

This chain links TRBV7-2 with TRBJ2-7; maybe TRBD1 (5 bases). Trimming pared 2 bases from V and 3 bases from J, leaving 8 bases between. CDR3 size: 13 residues. CDR1 and CDR2 from the germline V gene are SGHTA and FQGNSA. The CDR3 protein is CASSLIRDYEQYF. The CDR3 DNA reads TGTGCCAGCAGCTTAATCAGGGACTACGAGCAGTACTTC. Full variable domain (rest looked up from reference TRBV7-2 and TRBJ2-7): GAGVSQSPSNKVTEKGKDVELRCDPISGHTALYWYRQSLGQGLEFLIYFQGNSAPDKSGLPSDRFSAERTGGSVSTLTIQRTQQEDSAVYLCASSLIRDYEQYFGPGTRLTVT.

This rearrangement joins TRBV29-1 to TRBJ2-7, with 7 bases aligning to TRBD2. The CDR3 has 17 amino acids. The ends lost 2 bases at V and 5 bases at J; junction bases unmatched: 18. Looked up from germline, CDR1 is SQVTM and CDR2 is ANQGSEA. CDR3 sequence: CSVERGGQTARVHEQYF. The CDR3 nucleotides read TGCAGCGTTGAAAGGGGAGGGCAAACTGCTCGGGTCCACGAGCAGTACTTC.

The chain links TRBV19 to TRBJ2-6, with 8 bases that match TRBD1. In germline, CDR1 is LNHDA, CDR2 SQIVND (reference sequence). After removal of 7 bases from V and 8 bases from J, the junction contained 10 bases not matched to a gene. The CDR3 has 15 amino acids. The CDR3 region is CASTVGDRGTNVLTF. The CDR3 DNA reads as TGTGCCAGTACCGTCGGAGACAGGGGTACCAACGTCCTGACTTTC.

The chain couples TRBV19 to TRBJ1-4, with 7 bases matching TRBD1. Per the germline V gene, CDR1 is LNHDA and CDR2 is SQIVND (reference sequence). The CDR3 is 13 amino acids. V shed 9 bases, J shed 6 bases, and the junction held 7 bases outside the gene matches. This CDR3 reads CASEGAGYEKLFF. Here the CDR3 DNA reads TGTGCCAGCGAGGGGGCCGGATATGAAAAACTGTTTTTT.

CDR3 coding DNA: TGTGCCAGCAGCGGGACAACCTACGAGCAGTACTTC. Its protein product is CASSGTTYEQYF. V usage is TRBV5-6 and J usage is TRBJ2-7; D possibly corresponds to TRBD1 (6 bases). The CDR3 is 12 amino acids. Germline V gene sequence: CDR1 SGHDT, CDR2 YYEEEE. The V gene lost 4 bases and the J gene lost 2 bases, with 7 bases spanning the gap.

The V call is TRBV3-1 (or the pseudogene TRBV3-2), the J call TRBJ2-3; D not certain. Germline V gives CDR1 LGHDT, CDR2 YNNKEL (reference sequence). V was cut by 4 bases and J by 4 bases, with 9 bases left in between. This CDR3 is built from 13 residues. CDR3 sequence reads: CASSLASPDTQYF. As DNA, the CDR3 is TGTGCCAGCAGCCTAGCCTCCCCAGATACGCAGTATTTT.

This clone was detected once. The V gene is TRBV6-5, the J gene TRBJ2-1, with 11 bases fitting TRBD2. The CDR3 is 15 amino acids. J gave up 2 bases and V 7 bases, and 4 bases lay outside the gene matches. Germline V gives CDR1 MNHEY, CDR2 SVGAGI. CDR3 sequence: CASTTSGRTYNEQFF. The CDR3 region has the DNA TGTGCCAGCACCACTAGCGGGAGAACCTACAATGAGCAGTTCTTC.

The rearrangement joins TRBV7-8 to TRBJ1-5; TRBD1 might be the D (6 bases). The CDR3 is 16 residues long. V lost 0 bases and J 7 bases, leaving 16 bases between the germline ends. Germline-derived CDR1 and CDR2 are SGHVS and FQNEAQ. Here the CDR3 DNA reads TGTGCCAGCAGCTTAGCCTTTGGGGGGGGCCGGCAGCCCCAGCATTTT. Its protein is CASSLAFGGGRQPQHF.

The chain couples TRBV13 to TRBJ2-1; 9 bases line up with TRBD2. V lost 6 bases to trimming and J lost 16 bases; unmatched junction nucleotides: 10. Germline V gives CDR1 PRHDT, CDR2 FYEKMQ (reference sequence). The CDR3 contains 12 residues. CDR3 DNA sequence: TGTGCCAGCAGTTTACCTAGCGGGATTTTTTTCTTC. Translation gives CASSLPSGIFFF. The entire variable domain, with the rest obtained from reference TRBV13 and TRBJ2-1, is as follows: AAGVIQSPRHLIKEKRETATLKCYPIPRHDTVYWYQQGPGQDPQFLISFYEKMQSDKGSIPDRFSAQQFSDYHSELNMSSLELGDSALYFCASSLPSGIFFFGPGTRLTVL.

A remark on this clone: This sample also contains other DNA sequences that code for the same CDR3. This rearrangement joins TRBV24-1 to TRBJ1-2; 7 positions match TRBD1. V lost 5 bases, J lost 4 bases, and 6 bases stayed unmatched. Germline CDR1 reads KGHDR; CDR2 reads SFDVKD. This CDR3 is built from 14 residues. The DNA of the CDR3 is TGTGCCACCAGTGCCCGACAGGGATCCTATGGCTACACCTTC. Translating gives CATSARQGSYGYTF.

The chain uses TRBV3-1 (or the pseudogene TRBV3-2) and TRBJ2-1; 12 bases line up with TRBD2. V was pared by 1 base and J by 7 bases, with 8 bases of the junction left unmatched. Germline lookup yields CDR1 LGHDT and CDR2 YNNKEL (reference sequence). There are 17 residues in the CDR3. In DNA, the CDR3 is TGTGCCAGCAGCCAAGTCCTAGCGGGAGGGCCGAGGAATGAGCAGTTCTTC. It specifies CASSQVLAGGPRNEQFF.

The chain couples TRBV7-2 to TRBJ2-1; 7 bases align to TRBD2. Germline CDR1 SGHTA, CDR2 FQGNSA. CDR3 size: 16 residues. After removal of 1 base from V and 4 bases from J, the junction contained 7 bases not matched to a gene. The DNA of the CDR3 is TGTGCCAGCAGCTTAGAAACAGCGGGATTGTACAATGAGCAGTTCTTC. As protein: CASSLETAGLYNEQFF.

This clone is medium-sized. The chain combines TRBV6-5 with TRBJ2-1; 8 bases line up with TRBD1. Germline CDR1 and CDR2: MNHEY and SVGAGI. This CDR3 spans 14 amino acids. Trimming took 5 bases from V and 4 from J; bases not matched to a gene: 4. CDR3 region: CASSHDRGYNEQFF. The CDR3 DNA reads TGTGCCAGCAGTCACGACAGGGGTTACAATGAGCAGTTCTTC.

V gene TRBV18 combines with J gene TRBJ2-1; D gene uncertain. The germline V gene encodes CDR1 KGHSH and CDR2 LQKENI. Trimming took 3 bases from V and 4 from J, leaving 10 bases between them. The CDR3 has 14 residues. CDR3 loop: CASSPLAAYNEQFF. As DNA, the CDR3 is TGTGCCAGCTCACCGTTGGCGGCTTACAATGAGCAGTTCTTC.

The genes are TRBV2 and TRBJ2-2; the match to TRBD2 covers 14 bases. Germline CDR1 is SNHLY and CDR2 is FYNNEI. There are 17 residues in the CDR3. V shed 3 bases and J 5 bases; nucleotides not matched to a gene: 5. The CDR3 protein is CASSDGLAGGRTGELFF. The DNA for the CDR3 is TGTGCCAGCAGTGACGGACTAGCGGGGGGTCGGACCGGGGAGCTGTTTTTT. Using reference TRBV2 and TRBJ2-2 for the parts outside the CDR3, the full variable domain is EPEVTQTPSHQVTQMGQEVILRCVPISNHLYFYWYRQILGQKVEFLVSFYNNEISEKSEIFDDQFSVERPDGSNFTLKIRSTKLEDSAMYFCASSDGLAGGRTGELFFGEGSRLTVL.

The V call is TRBV6-1, the J call TRBJ2-7; D not certain. Germline values: CDR1 MNHNS, CDR2 SASEGT. The V end was cut by 1 base, the J end by 3 bases, with 10 bases between. This CDR3 has 14 residues. DNA for the CDR3: TGTGCCAGCAGTGAAGTCTCACAGTTCTACGAGCAGTACTTC. This gives the protein CASSEVSQFYEQYF.

The chain recombines TRBV15 with TRBJ1-3; possible D gene TRBD1, 5 bases. Germline-derived CDR1 and CDR2 are LNHNV and YYDKDF (reference sequence). CDR3 size: 14 residues. V shed 8 bases and J shed 0 bases, with 11 bases lying between them. The CDR3 DNA follows: TGTGCCACCCAGACAGATCCCTCTGGAAACACCATATATTTT. Translating it yields CATQTDPSGNTIYF.

The chain combines TRBV7-2 with TRBJ2-6; D uncertain. Germline V gene lookup returns CDR1 SGHTA and CDR2 FQGNSA. V was cut by 1 base and J by 2 bases, with 3 bases left in between. The CDR3 is made up of 14 amino acids. This chain's CDR3 is CASSLVTGANVLTF. The CDR3, as DNA: TGTGCCAGCAGCTTAGTTACTGGGGCCAACGTCCTGACTTTC.

V is TRBV28 and J is TRBJ1-5; D is uncertain. Trimming took off 5 bases at V and 7 bases at J, with 6 bases between the two ends. This CDR3 is 11 amino acids long. CDR1 MDHEN and CDR2 SYDVKM come from the germline V gene. CDR3 loop: CASSREQPQHF. The CDR3 bases are TGTGCCAGCAGTCGGGAGCAGCCCCAGCATTTT.

The chain recombines TRBV19 with TRBJ1-3; 11 bases are shared with TRBD1. Looked up from germline, CDR1 is LNHDA and CDR2 is SQIVND (reference sequence). The V and J ends lost 7 bases and 4 bases, in that order; junction bases with no gene match: 9. The CDR3 is 16 amino acids. The CDR3 is CASIRDRGTFGNTIYF. CDR3 coding DNA: TGTGCCAGTATCCGGGACAGGGGGACCTTCGGAAACACCATATATTTT.

The CDR3 spells CASSIHATSDYEQYF. The CDR3 DNA reads as TGTGCCAGTAGTATTCACGCCACGAGCGACTACGAGCAGTACTTC. This sequence joins TRBV19 and TRBJ2-7; D gene unclear. The V gene's germline CDR1 is LNHDA and CDR2 SQIVND (reference sequence). This CDR3 contains 15 residues. V was pared by 3 bases and J by 3 bases, with 15 bases between.